These T cell receptor beta chains were read from a single sample in a study of metastatic and nonmetastatic thyroid tumors. TCRdb re-processed the PCR reads through MiXCR. The sample carries tens of thousands of clones, roughly 13% recorded once. The sequenced sample consisted of blood. The receptor source for this set is a female donor with papillary thyroid cancer or a benign thyroid nodule (not recorded which). Some clones in this sample may be carry-over from other donors' samples. The CDR3 runs from the conserved cysteine through the conserved F or W.

j_call: TRBJ2-1; v_call: TRBV28; cdr3_aa: CASRTAGNWNEQFF
j_call: TRBJ2-2; v_call: TRBV29-1; cdr3_aa: CSVHGATSNTGELFF
j_call: TRBJ1-4; v_call: TRBV19; cdr3_aa: CASQGTATNEKLFF
j_call: TRBJ1-3; v_call: TRBV7-9; cdr3_aa: CASSPVGVGNTIYF
j_call: TRBJ1-5; v_call: TRBV6-1; cdr3_aa: CASSVYSNQPQHF
j_call: TRBJ2-5; v_call: TRBV29-1; cdr3_aa: CSVHLAGQQETQYF
j_call: TRBJ1-6; v_call: TRBV2; cdr3_aa: CASRGTGSPLHF
j_call: TRBJ2-7; v_call: TRBV6-1; cdr3_aa: CASSESVGTGSSYEQYF
j_call: TRBJ2-1; v_call: TRBV11-2; cdr3_aa: CASTPPSGWGGTYNEQFF
j_call: TRBJ2-5; v_call: TRBV20-1; cdr3_aa: CSARVGLPQETQYF
j_call: TRBJ2-1; v_call: TRBV6-4; cdr3_aa: CASSDPRTTGQFF
j_call: TRBJ2-3; v_call: TRBV6-1; cdr3_aa: CASGRGDTQYF
j_call: TRBJ2-2; v_call: TRBV7-9; cdr3_aa: CASSLVAGGTGELFF
j_call: TRBJ2-5; v_call: TRBV6-4; cdr3_aa: CASSRTSGLQETQYF
j_call: TRBJ2-3; v_call: TRBV18; cdr3_aa: CASSPPAGLTDTQYF
j_call: TRBJ2-5; v_call: TRBV5-1; cdr3_aa: CASSLDYGETQYF
j_call: TRBJ2-3; v_call: TRBV20-1; cdr3_aa: CSAPPRGVTDTQYF
j_call: TRBJ2-5; v_call: TRBV27; cdr3_aa: CASSLSISRQETQYF
j_call: TRBJ1-6; v_call: TRBV24-1; cdr3_aa: CATRTRATNSPLHF
j_call: TRBJ2-2; v_call: TRBV7-8; cdr3_aa: CASSLVAGAGGSGELFF
j_call: TRBJ2-3; v_call: TRBV20-1; cdr3_aa: CSANSATDTDTQYF
j_call: TRBJ1-3; v_call: TRBV11-2; cdr3_aa: CASSYAAGSASGNTIYF
j_call: TRBJ2-5; v_call: TRBV20-1; cdr3_aa: CSAVLAGIQETQYF
j_call: TRBJ2-3; v_call: TRBV7-9; cdr3_aa: CASSRGGLDQDTQYF
j_call: TRBJ2-5; v_call: TRBV3-1; cdr3_aa: CASSHRGRAQETQYF
j_call: TRBJ2-3; v_call: TRBV7-3; cdr3_aa: CASSLNSGGEGYF
j_call: TRBJ1-1; v_call: TRBV14; cdr3_aa: CASSQETRRWAFF
j_call: TRBJ2-1; v_call: TRBV11-1; cdr3_aa: CASSKGQGFNEQFF
j_call: TRBJ1-2; v_call: TRBV6-1; cdr3_aa: CASSPDGTVGYTF
j_call: TRBJ2-4; v_call: TRBV9; cdr3_aa: CASSAGGDLAKNIQYF
j_call: TRBJ2-5; v_call: TRBV5-1; cdr3_aa: CASSFGPPQETQYF
j_call: TRBJ1-5; v_call: TRBV7-2; cdr3_aa: CASSLSGTRNQPQHF
j_call: TRBJ2-2; v_call: TRBV6-1; cdr3_aa: CASSWGGQIWELFF
j_call: TRBJ2-5; v_call: TRBV6-1; cdr3_aa: CASSGQGETQYF
j_call: TRBJ2-1; v_call: TRBV3-1; cdr3_aa: CASRPGEYDVNEQFF
j_call: TRBJ2-2; v_call: TRBV10-3; cdr3_aa: CAIRQGQGAAGELFF
j_call: TRBJ2-7; v_call: TRBV7-9; cdr3_aa: CASSPSTYEQYF
j_call: TRBJ2-7; v_call: TRBV6-1; cdr3_aa: CASTGVGTGVYEQYF
j_call: TRBJ2-1; v_call: TRBV5-6; cdr3_aa: CANSARLAGVSEQFF
j_call: TRBJ2-5; v_call: TRBV14; cdr3_aa: CASSQGVTSGEETQYF
j_call: TRBJ2-1; v_call: TRBV12-3/TRBV12-4; cdr3_aa: CASKKGTGGILDEQFF
j_call: TRBJ1-1; v_call: TRBV7-9; cdr3_aa: CASSDRGPRDTEAFF
j_call: TRBJ1-1; v_call: TRBV20-1; cdr3_aa: CSAATSGPKNTEAFF
j_call: TRBJ1-1; v_call: TRBV6-1; cdr3_aa: CASSVAGKASF
j_call: TRBJ2-3; v_call: TRBV5-1; cdr3_aa: CASSWTGGADTQYF
j_call: TRBJ2-3; v_call: TRBV7-3; cdr3_aa: CASARAGGSDTQYF
j_call: TRBJ1-1; v_call: TRBV20-1; cdr3_aa: CSASTGPNTEAFF
j_call: TRBJ2-7; v_call: TRBV20-1; cdr3_aa: CSARPLTAYEQYF